The rows below give T cell receptor beta chains drawn from one sample of a study of T cell responses to AZD1222 COVID-19 vaccine. TCRdb's copy holds only in-frame clones and misses some; the assay was immunoSEQ multiplex PCR. The data hold about 96,000 clones, with 85% to 90% observed a single time. The sequencing used peripheral blood, collected on day 0 of AZD1222 vaccination. The receptor source for this set is an adult in good health. Each CDR3 is given without its conserved first and last residue. Clone size is stated in some rows and not others, as once, few, many or a class when expanded.

size: -
V: TRBV11-2
CDR3: ASSSTGTLYEQY

size: -
V: TRBV7-8
CDR3: ASSFVQGPSYEQY

size: -
V: TRBV28
CDR3: ASSLSEYNEQF

size: -
V: TRBV5-1
CDR3: ASSSSGGQNSPLH

size: -
V: TRBV7-2
CDR3: ASSFSGDPQPQY

size: -
V: TRBV7-2
CDR3: ASSKGLAVTPYRELF

size: -
V: TRBV5-4
CDR3: ASSLVGRADHEQY

size: -
V: TRBV14
CDR3: ASSQDVISGNTIY

size: -
V: TRBV7-7
CDR3: ASSRSPRAVEKLF

size: -
V: TRBV28
CDR3: ASSFGRRLNNEQF

size: -
V: TRBV19
CDR3: ASSTDLNTEAF

size: -
V: TRBV28
CDR3: ASHPRPGLGPLH

size: -
V: TRBV5-4
CDR3: ASSPTGSRGDTQY

size: -
V: TRBV6-4
CDR3: ASSADMNTEAF

size: -
V: TRBV3-1/TRBV3-2
CDR3: ASSQANTGELF

size: -
V: TRBV27
CDR3: ASSFGRDYTEAF

size: -
V: TRBV9
CDR3: ASSVGIAGSYEQY

size: -
V: TRBV28
CDR3: ASSLEYEQY

size: -
V: TRBV27
CDR3: ASSFIPNYGYT

size: -
V: TRBV6-5
CDR3: ASRLATHWF

size: -
V: TRBV5-1
CDR3: ASSLARNGGQHYQETQY

size: -
V: TRBV19
CDR3: ASRLQGPGSNQPQH

size: once
V: TRBV2
CDR3: ASSEALTGGEQY

size: -
V: TRBV28
CDR3: ASRGLGPQH

size: -
V: TRBV5-1
CDR3: ASSSEPSSYGYT

size: -
V: TRBV2
CDR3: ASSEINSNQPQH

size: -
V: TRBV7-3
CDR3: ASSPGGGGNGELF

size: -
V: TRBV6-4
CDR3: ASSDSAAAGGPDTQY

size: -
V: TRBV6-6
CDR3: ASTQSGRPSTGELF

size: -
V: TRBV24-1
CDR3: ATSARDDEQF

size: -
V: TRBV2
CDR3: ASSVAGGPSGELF

size: -
V: TRBV3-1/TRBV3-2
CDR3: ASSGEAERSAYEQY

size: -
V: TRBV7-2
CDR3: ASSPSPVGGGNTIY

size: -
V: TRBV19
CDR3: ASSIGHRPHRGYT

size: -
V: TRBV6-5
CDR3: ASRTSGTPYEQY

size: few
V: TRBV4-3
CDR3: ASSQGQQPRTGELF

size: -
V: TRBV10-3
CDR3: ATGGQSYEQY

size: -
V: TRBV5-5
CDR3: ASSSPGGTYEQY

size: -
V: TRBV5-1
CDR3: ASSLRGPGDEQY

size: -
V: TRBV5-8
CDR3: ASSKTSASSTDTQY

size: -
V: TRBV19
CDR3: ASSIKGRYNEQF

size: -
V: TRBV28
CDR3: ASTPGGGTDTQY

size: -
V: TRBV19
CDR3: ASRGTSGSQETQY

size: -
V: TRBV7-3
CDR3: ASMLRGFSGELF

size: -
V: TRBV4-2
CDR3: ASSPAGADNSYEQY

size: -
V: TRBV7-9
CDR3: ASSRDGGTEAF

size: -
V: TRBV5-4
CDR3: ASSYGTSGHYEQY